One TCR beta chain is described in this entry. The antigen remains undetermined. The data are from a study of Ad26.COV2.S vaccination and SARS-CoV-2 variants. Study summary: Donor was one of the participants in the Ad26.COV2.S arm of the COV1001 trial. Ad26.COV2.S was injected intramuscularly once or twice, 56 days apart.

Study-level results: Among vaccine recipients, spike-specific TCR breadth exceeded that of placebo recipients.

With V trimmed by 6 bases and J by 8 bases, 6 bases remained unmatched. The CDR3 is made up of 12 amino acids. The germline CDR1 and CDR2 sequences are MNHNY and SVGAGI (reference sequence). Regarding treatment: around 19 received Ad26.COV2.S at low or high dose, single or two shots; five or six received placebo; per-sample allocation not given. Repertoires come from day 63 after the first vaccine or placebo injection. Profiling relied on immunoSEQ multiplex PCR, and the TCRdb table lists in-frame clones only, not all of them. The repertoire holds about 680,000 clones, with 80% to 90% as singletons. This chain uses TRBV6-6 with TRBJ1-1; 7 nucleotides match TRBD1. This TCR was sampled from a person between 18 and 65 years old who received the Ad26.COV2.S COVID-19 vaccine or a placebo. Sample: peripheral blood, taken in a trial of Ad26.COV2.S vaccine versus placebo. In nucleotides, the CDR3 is TGTGCCAGCAGAGACACAGGGGAAGAAGCTTTCTTT. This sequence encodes CASRDTGEEAFF.